This is a list of T cell receptor beta chains from one sample in a study of read filtering for tumor transcriptome and immune sequencing. Using its own MiXCR run on the reads, TCRdb lists one record per CDR3 protein. The sample consists of around 31,000 distinct CDR3 sequences, approximately 17% of them appearing once. Sequences were obtained from a population of CD138-negative cells sorted from bone marrow. The receptors derive from a donor at least 40 years old with multiple myeloma. The CDR3 runs from the conserved cysteine through the conserved F or W. D genes are given only for firm matches. Not every row has a clone size; where given, it reads once, few, many or a size class.

v_gene: TRBV28; d_gene: .; abundance: many; j_gene: TRBJ2-3; CDR3aa: CASSSRQDTDTQYF; CDR3nt: TGTGCCAGCAGTTCCAGACAGGACACAGATACGCAGTATTTT
v_gene: TRBV20-1; d_gene: TRBD2; abundance: many; j_gene: TRBJ2-3; CDR3aa: CSAAPTSAHGTDTQYF; CDR3nt: TGCAGTGCCGCCCCGACTAGCGCCCATGGAACAGATACGCAGTATTTT
v_gene: TRBV15; d_gene: TRBD2; abundance: many; j_gene: TRBJ2-5; CDR3aa: CATSPGGRVYQETQYF; CDR3nt: TGTGCCACCAGCCCAGGTGGGAGGGTGTACCAAGAGACCCAGTACTTC
v_gene: TRBV5-5; d_gene: .; abundance: many; j_gene: TRBJ1-2; CDR3aa: CASSLARLLGGMDGYTF; CDR3nt: TGTGCCAGCAGCTTGGCCAGGTTGCTCGGGGGAATGGATGGCTACACCTTC
v_gene: TRBV5-1; d_gene: .; abundance: medium-sized; j_gene: TRBJ2-2; CDR3aa: CASSLAPNTGELFF; CDR3nt: TGCGCCAGCAGCTTGGCCCCGAACACCGGGGAGCTGTTTTTT
v_gene: TRBV6-5; d_gene: .; abundance: medium-sized; j_gene: TRBJ2-3; CDR3aa: CASSFFGTDTQYF; CDR3nt: TGTGCCAGCAGTTTTTTCGGCACAGATACGCAGTATTTT
v_gene: TRBV7-3; d_gene: .; abundance: .; j_gene: TRBJ1-1; CDR3aa: CASSLYRESTVAFF; CDR3nt: TGTGCCAGCAGCTTATACAGGGAAAGCACTGTAGCTTTCTTT
v_gene: TRBV19; d_gene: TRBD2; abundance: many; j_gene: TRBJ2-3; CDR3aa: CASSSRLAGSTDTQYF; CDR3nt: TGTGCCAGTAGTTCCCGACTAGCGGGGAGCACAGATACGCAGTATTTT
v_gene: TRBV12-3/TRBV12-4; d_gene: .; abundance: many; j_gene: TRBJ1-4; CDR3aa: CASSIPGRDEKLFF; CDR3nt: TGTGCCAGCAGTATTCCGGGACGGGATGAAAAACTGTTTTTT
v_gene: TRBV6-1; d_gene: .; abundance: many; j_gene: TRBJ2-5; CDR3aa: CASREETQYF; CDR3nt: TGTGCCAGCAGGGAGGAGACCCAGTACTTC
v_gene: TRBV29-1; d_gene: .; abundance: .; j_gene: TRBJ2-1; CDR3aa: CSARSSYNEQSF; CDR3nt: TGCAGCGCGAGGAGCTCCTACAATGAGCAGTCCTTC
v_gene: TRBV5-1; d_gene: TRBD1; abundance: many; j_gene: TRBJ2-1; CDR3aa: CASSLQGAVRNEQFF; CDR3nt: TGCGCCAGCAGCTTGCAGGGGGCGGTGAGGAATGAGCAGTTCTTC
v_gene: TRBV7-9; d_gene: .; abundance: .; j_gene: TRBJ2-1; CDR3aa: CASKQWRSDNNERFF; CDR3nt: TGTGCCAGCAAGCAGTGGAGGTCTGATAACAATGAGCGGTTCTTC
v_gene: TRBV5-1; d_gene: TRBD1; abundance: many; j_gene: TRBJ2-7; CDR3aa: CASSLGDSQSYEQYF; CDR3nt: TGCGCCAGCAGCTTGGGGGACAGCCAGTCCTACGAGCAGTACTTC
v_gene: TRBV27; d_gene: TRBD1; abundance: many; j_gene: TRBJ2-7; CDR3aa: CASSRDRANEQYF; CDR3nt: TGTGCCAGCTCCCGGGACAGGGCCAACGAGCAGTACTTC
v_gene: TRBV6-5; d_gene: .; abundance: .; j_gene: TRBJ2-7; CDR3aa: CASSLPKGDTGYERYF; CDR3nt: TGTGCCAGCAGTCTCCCAAAGGGGGACACGGGCTACGAGCGGTACTTC
v_gene: TRBV7-8; d_gene: .; abundance: few; j_gene: TRBJ1-1; CDR3aa: CASGPRNPTEAFF; CDR3nt: TGTGCCAGCGGGCCCCGGAACCCCACTGAAGCTTTCTTT
v_gene: TRBV27; d_gene: .; abundance: many; j_gene: TRBJ2-5; CDR3aa: CASRYRTVGQETQYF; CDR3nt: TGTGCCAGCAGATATCGGACAGTGGGCCAAGAGACCCAGTACTTC
v_gene: TRBV5-4; d_gene: TRBD2; abundance: many; j_gene: TRBJ2-5; CDR3aa: CASSLALAGGLETQYF; CDR3nt: TGTGCCAGCAGCTTGGCCCTAGCGGGGGGGCTTGAGACCCAGTACTTC
v_gene: TRBV20-1; d_gene: .; abundance: many; j_gene: TRBJ2-1; CDR3aa: CSAPAIGSSYNEQFF; CDR3nt: TGCAGTGCTCCGGCGATTGGGAGCTCCTACAATGAGCAGTTCTTC
v_gene: TRBV5-1; d_gene: TRBD1; abundance: many; j_gene: TRBJ1-2; CDR3aa: CASSLDPRGRDYGYTF; CDR3nt: TGCGCCAGCAGCCTCGATCCCAGGGGGCGCGACTATGGCTACACCTTC
v_gene: TRBV20-1; d_gene: TRBD1; abundance: few; j_gene: TRBJ1-5; CDR3aa: CSARPDQGDSNQPQHF; CDR3nt: TGCAGTGCTAGGCCTGATCAGGGGGATAGCAATCAGCCCCAGCATTTT
v_gene: TRBV19; d_gene: .; abundance: many; j_gene: TRBJ2-1; CDR3aa: CASSSGIADPWDEQFF; CDR3nt: TGTGCCAGTAGTTCCGGGATAGCGGACCCATGGGATGAGCAGTTCTTC
v_gene: TRBV20-1; d_gene: .; abundance: many; j_gene: TRBJ2-3; CDR3aa: CSARDSSGPSTDTQYF; CDR3nt: TGCAGTGCTAGAGATTCCAGCGGTCCTAGCACAGATACGCAGTATTTT
v_gene: TRBV4-2; d_gene: .; abundance: many; j_gene: TRBJ1-2; CDR3aa: CASSQGTENNYGYTF; CDR3nt: TGTGCCAGCAGCCAAGGGACAGAAAATAACTATGGCTACACCTTC
v_gene: TRBV5-1; d_gene: TRBD1; abundance: many; j_gene: TRBJ2-5; CDR3aa: CASSLTAGGIGEETQYF; CDR3nt: TGCGCCAGCAGCTTGACGGCAGGGGGCATCGGTGAGGAGACCCAGTACTTC
v_gene: TRBV18; d_gene: .; abundance: many; j_gene: TRBJ2-6; CDR3aa: CASSPSGAGANVLTF; CDR3nt: TGTGCCAGCTCACCATCAGGGGCTGGGGCCAACGTCCTGACTTTC
v_gene: TRBV6-6; d_gene: .; abundance: many; j_gene: TRBJ2-1; CDR3aa: CASSWAEDNEQFF; CDR3nt: TGTGCCAGCAGTTGGGCAGAGGACAATGAGCAGTTCTTC
v_gene: TRBV5-1; d_gene: TRBD2; abundance: many; j_gene: TRBJ2-5; CDR3aa: CASSRTSGEETQYF; CDR3nt: TGCGCCAGCAGCCGGACTAGCGGGGAAGAGACCCAGTACTTC
v_gene: TRBV14; d_gene: .; abundance: many; j_gene: TRBJ2-3; CDR3aa: CASSQDPRIGRELGDTQYF; CDR3nt: TGTGCCAGCAGCCAAGACCCCCGCATAGGGCGGGAACTTGGGGATACGCAGTATTTT
v_gene: TRBV19; d_gene: TRBD1; abundance: .; j_gene: TRBJ2-1; CDR3aa: CPSNSQGTHEQFF; CDR3nt: TGCCCCAGTAACTCACAGGGGACCCATGAGCAGTTCTTC
v_gene: TRBV6-2/TRBV6-3; d_gene: TRBD2; abundance: many; j_gene: TRBJ2-1; CDR3aa: CASSSNRHLAGGLGEQFF; CDR3nt: TGTGCCAGCAGTTCCAACCGTCACCTAGCGGGAGGTTTGGGTGAGCAGTTCTTC
v_gene: TRBV29-1; d_gene: .; abundance: many; j_gene: TRBJ2-1; CDR3aa: CSVQTSPNNEQFF; CDR3nt: TGCAGCGTCCAGACGTCTCCTAACAATGAGCAGTTCTTC
v_gene: TRBV5-1; d_gene: .; abundance: many; j_gene: TRBJ2-2; CDR3aa: CASNSGSITGELFF; CDR3nt: TGCGCCAGCAATTCTGGGAGTATCACCGGGGAGCTGTTTTTT
v_gene: TRBV23-1; d_gene: .; abundance: many; j_gene: TRBJ2-5; CDR3aa: CASSPRETQYF; CDR3nt: TGCGCCAGCAGTCCCCGAGAGACCCAGTACTTC
v_gene: TRBV29-1; d_gene: .; abundance: many; j_gene: TRBJ1-1; CDR3aa: CSVMENTEAFF; CDR3nt: TGCAGCGTTATGGAGAACACTGAAGCTTTCTTT
v_gene: TRBV20-1; d_gene: TRBD2; abundance: many; j_gene: TRBJ2-1; CDR3aa: CSARDSQLAGNEQFF; CDR3nt: TGCAGTGCTAGAGATTCCCAACTAGCGGGGAATGAGCAGTTCTTC
v_gene: TRBV7-2; d_gene: .; abundance: many; j_gene: TRBJ2-7; CDR3aa: CASSFPRYEQYF; CDR3nt: TGTGCCAGCAGCTTTCCCCGATACGAGCAGTACTTC
v_gene: TRBV2; d_gene: TRBD2; abundance: many; j_gene: TRBJ2-7; CDR3aa: CASRLAGYEQYF; CDR3nt: TGTGCCAGCAGACTAGCGGGCTACGAGCAGTACTTC
v_gene: TRBV28; d_gene: TRBD1; abundance: many; j_gene: TRBJ1-1; CDR3aa: CASRPRGTEAFF; CDR3nt: TGTGCCAGCAGGCCCAGGGGGACTGAAGCTTTCTTT
v_gene: TRBV7-2; d_gene: TRBD2; abundance: many; j_gene: TRBJ2-3; CDR3aa: CASSLLDRTSGRTDTQYF; CDR3nt: TGTGCCAGCAGCTTACTTGATAGGACTAGCGGGAGGACAGATACGCAGTATTTT
v_gene: TRBV19; d_gene: TRBD1; abundance: medium-sized; j_gene: TRBJ1-1; CDR3aa: CASSARGLRTEAFF; CDR3nt: TGTGCCAGTAGTGCCAGGGGGCTGAGAACTGAAGCTTTCTTT
v_gene: TRBV29-1; d_gene: TRBD1; abundance: .; j_gene: TRBJ1-2; CDR3aa: CSVGQGVNYGYTF; CDR3nt: TGCAGCGTGGGACAGGGGGTAAACTATGGCTACACCTTC
v_gene: TRBV27; d_gene: .; abundance: .; j_gene: TRBJ2-1; CDR3aa: CACEKGGEQFF; CDR3nt: TGTGCCTGCGAAAAGGGAGGTGAGCAGTTCTTC
v_gene: TRBV7-9; d_gene: .; abundance: many; j_gene: TRBJ2-3; CDR3aa: CASSLVHRADTDTQYF; CDR3nt: TGTGCCAGCAGCTTAGTTCACAGGGCGGACACAGATACGCAGTATTTT
v_gene: TRBV15; d_gene: .; abundance: many; j_gene: TRBJ2-5; CDR3aa: CATSSPGGGVRETQYF; CDR3nt: TGTGCCACCAGCTCACCCGGCGGTGGAGTGCGGGAGACCCAGTACTTC
v_gene: TRBV7-8; d_gene: .; abundance: many; j_gene: TRBJ2-1; CDR3aa: CASSHGGQYNEQFF; CDR3nt: TGTGCCAGCAGCCACGGGGGACAGTACAATGAGCAGTTCTTC
v_gene: TRBV9; d_gene: TRBD2; abundance: many; j_gene: TRBJ2-1; CDR3aa: CASSALSGGGASYNEQFF; CDR3nt: TGTGCCAGCAGCGCCCTTAGCGGGGGGGGAGCCTCCTACAATGAGCAGTTCTTC
v_gene: TRBV5-5; d_gene: .; abundance: many; j_gene: TRBJ2-3; CDR3aa: CASSLGALSTDTQYF; CDR3nt: TGTGCCAGCAGCTTGGGGGCGCTTAGCACAGATACGCAGTATTTT
v_gene: TRBV7-9; d_gene: TRBD2; abundance: many; j_gene: TRBJ2-7; CDR3aa: CASSAPGLAGEEQYF; CDR3nt: TGTGCCAGCAGCGCTCCGGGACTAGCGGGAGAAGAGCAGTACTTC